This entry features one T cell receptor (beta chain) sequence. Its specificity is unknown. This entry is derived from a study of cytomegalovirus exposure and HLA in healthy donors. Whole-study context: The study placed less than 90% of its approximately 430 genotyped donors in the Caucasian-associated ancestry cluster. Study-level points and caveats: For TCR beta chains, V- and J-gene trimming was later linked to a missense DCLRE1C variant. CMV serostatus was the only immune exposure information that was available. Near-uniform donor sequencing depth was presumed by presence/absence analyses.

There are 15 residues in the CDR3. CDR1 and CDR2 from the germline V gene are MNHEY and SVGAGI. V lost 2 bases, J lost 7 bases, and 14 bases lay in between. Primers included in the PCR were 60 Vbeta and 13 Jbeta primers. The method was immunoSEQ multiplex PCR; TCRdb's version includes in-frame clones alone and lacks a portion of them. Of some 140,000 clones in the sample, 75% to 90% are singletons; the top ten hold 1.5%. This sequence was found in a man aged 35-49 years in good health and CMV-seronegative. The V and J genes are TRBV6-5 and TRBJ2-2; D perhaps matches TRBD1 (5 bases). Sequenced material: PBMCs. DNA for the CDR3: TGTGCCAGCAGTTACAACAGGATCCCTGGCGGGGAGCTGTTTTTT. It encodes CASSYNRIPGGELFF.